This T cell receptor (beta chain) was sequenced during a study of a mutant IDH1 vaccine in newly diagnosed glioma (dated by TCRdb to 2020 to 2022). Regarding the study in general: Vaccination began 4-6 weeks after radiotherapy alone, or alongside temozolomide cycles in the chemotherapy-containing groups. Longitudinal TCRB deep sequencing was done for some 26 treated patients, wherever samples were available for exploratory analyses. Of the roughly 30 treated patients, around 60% were male and approximately 38% were female, and a mean age of 40.4 years was recorded. The week-35 safety follow-up took place at visit V12, and the week-47 end of study took place at visit V13. Peripheral blood was drawn at six visits: V03 (baseline), V05, V07, V10, V12 and V13. Prior to enrollment, standard therapy consisting of radiotherapy alone, temozolomide alone, or radiochemotherapy with temozolomide had been administered to patients, with the combination being received by most patients.

Library preparation employed the immunoSEQ multiplex PCR assay. Rearranged TCR beta chain sequences were amplified using the hsTCRB Kit according to the manufacturer's protocol. TCRB libraries were sequenced on an Illumina MiSeq. Processing in the source paper ran as follows. Demultiplexing, trimming and gene mapping were performed with the kit vendor's proprietary platform. TCRdb limited this immuneACCESS table to in-frame rearrangements with V and J called. A share of clones is missing; checked studies link under half to unresolved V genes, and the rest is unexplained. Clone size and V and J calls were adopted from that table, with D and trimming inferred from the DNA. For this sample there are about 94,000 clones; 89% appear just once. The ten largest clones take up over 0.6% of the sample. The time point label, read with the paper, signifies: week 47, end of study. A 20-mer mutant IDH1 peptide at 300 micrograms in Montanide made up each vaccine dose, which was injected subcutaneously together with topical imiquimod. Eight vaccinations were administered to patients in weeks 1, 3, 5, 7, 11, 15, 19 and 23, corresponding to visits V03 through V10. The donors had newly diagnosed IDH1-mutant astrocytomas of WHO grade 3 or 4 that showed loss of nuclear ATRX. The samples were drawn from NOA16, a multicentre, single-arm, open-label phase I trial in Germany that tested a mutant IDH1 peptide vaccine in humans for the first time. The DNeasy Blood and Tissue Kit was used to extract genomic DNA from EDTA blood for TCRB sequencing.

Summary of the overall study and its limitations: Availability determined which PBMC samples were chosen for TCRB deep sequencing. Across multiple MHC alleles, vaccine-induced immune responses were seen in around 93% of patients. It was noted by the authors that analyses of patient blood samples could not be reproduced owing to sample limitations. Pseudoprogression seemed to be unrelated to changes in the top peripheral T cell clonotypes found by TCRB sequencing.

CDR1 and CDR2 (PRHDT, FYEKMQ) derive from the germline V gene (reference sequence). V is trimmed back by 4 bases and J by 2 bases, and the junction contains 4 bases that no gene match accounts for. Including the terminal cysteine and phenylalanine, the CDR3 comprises 14 residues. Only CDR3 DNA is held: 42 bases, read in frame from base 1. As for this clone: This clone's antigen is unknown. No base quality values were provided; no much bigger clone lies one nucleotide off.

The sequence was obtained from a woman aged 50 to 60 with glioma. The chain is made from TRBV13 and TRBJ2-5, and 7 junction bases match TRBD1. The sequencing here drew on PBMCs, taken from a glioma patient whose treatment included an IDH1 peptide vaccine. The nucleotide sequence reads as follows: TGTGCCAGCAGCTCACCGGGACAGCAAGAGACCCAGTACTTC. Translation gives CASSSPGQQETQYF. With all but the CDR3 taken from the reference TRBV13 and TRBJ2-5 genes, the full variable domain is: AAGVIQSPRHLIKEKRETATLKCYPIPRHDTVYWYQQGPGQDPQFLISFYEKMQSDKGSIPDRFSAQQFSDYHSELNMSSLELGDSALYFCASSSPGQQETQYFGPGTRLLVL.